Listed here is a single T cell receptor (beta chain). This clone was picked up a small number of times. What antigen it recognizes has not been identified. Base qualities are not at hand, and no much larger clone is one base apart. The CDR3 sequence holds 13 residues, the cysteine and phenylalanine included. Of the read, only the CDR3 DNA is kept; its 39 bases are in frame from base 1. The germline V gene sets CDR1 to SGHTA and CDR2 to FQGTGA. V is reduced by 3 bases and J by 3 bases, leaving a spacing of 8 bases between them. The sample belongs to a study of cytomegalovirus exposure and HLA in healthy donors (dated by TCRdb to 2016 to 2017). For the wider study: In an earlier analysis of 550 to 750 of the donors, around 300 Gb of sequence data and about 110 million unique TCR beta sequences from 180 million or so T cells were reported. Around 320 gigabases of sequencing data and tens of millions of unique TCR sequences were included in an early release covering around 600 HLA-typed donors. Of the roughly 400 genotyped donors, over 65% fell in the genetic ancestry cluster associated with self-reported Caucasian donors. The study aimed to test whether cataloging public T cell receptors could reveal signatures of past pathogen exposure. The study used immunosequencing to profile the T cell repertoires of several hundred subjects and linked those repertoires to cytomegalovirus serostatus. In addition to the first cohort of approximately 670 subjects, a separate validation cohort of 120 different subjects was used. The study combined high-throughput TCR immunosequencing, statistical association of individual TCRs with disease status, and machine learning to predict cytomegalovirus infection status. To study patterns of TCR occurrence, a later analysis re-analyzed previously published TCR beta repertoires from just over 650 donors and added high-resolution HLA genotyping. Rather than drawing on any new phenotypic data, the later analysis identified candidate immune exposures from TCR beta sequences and the way those sequences occurred across donors. An earlier analysis of some 600 of the donors applied high-throughput TCR beta sequencing to assess whether each TCR beta V gene segment acted as functional or pseudogenic. Alongside the repertoire data, information on donor age, sex, ethnicity and CMV serostatus was compiled. A later genetic analysis took genome-wide SNP genotypes for about three fifths of the 666 donors and used that subset as a discovery cohort. All discovery cohort repertoires had been generated on a single sequencing platform. Class I and class II HLA loci were covered by the typing at four-digit resolution. The number of typed donors differed by locus: about 629-630 for A, B, C, DRB1 and DQB1; approximately 540 for DQA1; approximately 610 for DPA1; and roughly 490 for DPB1. A handful of DR-DQ haplotypes were handled as single units for association and clustering because linkage in the cohort was strong. On average, over 200,000 unique TCR beta nucleotide sequences were sequenced per donor among a few hundred genotyped donors of the cohort, with 15% to 20% of those sequences being non-productive. Broad study findings and their caveats: Only TCR beta chains were sequenced in this cohort, and the absence of alpha or paired-chain data limited detectable features. In a later analysis, HLA-associated TCR beta chains were found to be more clonally expanded and to have lower generation probabilities than equally common non-associated chains. Most CMV-associated TCR beta chains appeared to be HLA-restricted in a later analysis, and the HLA associations seemed to be driven largely by CMV exposure. Correlated functional status among segregating V segments might reflect linkage disequilibrium, but an unknown experimental factor could not be ruled out. In an earlier analysis of over 550 of the donors, most TCR beta V segments were observed in productive rearrangements about 87% or about 30% of the time, broadly matching IMGT annotations. The authors suggested that the approach could potentially be extended to other disease states and immunological phenotypes. Because HLA typing was unavailable for some donors at each locus, only the typed subset was used in association tests. In the study, some 180 TCR beta chains were listed as associated with cytomegalovirus. An association between a missense DCLRE1C variant and V-gene and J-gene trimming of TCR beta chains was found in a later genetic analysis and replicated in an independent cohort. A further reported finding was that TCR beta sequences accurately predicted the HLA-A and HLA-B alleles for most subjects in the first cohort. Because counts were too low, about 15 rarely observed V segments, including chromosome 9 orphons, were left out of the earlier analysis of a few hundred of the donors. In both the original and validation cohorts, the classifier was reported to diagnose cytomegalovirus status with high specificity and sensitivity. In a later analysis, 16,951 TCR beta sequences were associated with specific HLA alleles at a false discovery rate of 0.05. Some IMGT-functional V segments, including TRBV6-2 and TRBV6-3, could not be told apart with the 87-base-pair reads, so those segments were excluded. A group of highly shared sequence variants was considered likely to be a technical artifact of the sequencing pipeline. While some public TCRs were present in many individuals, most TCR sequences turned up only very rarely across donors. A later analysis reported that several top co-occurrence clusters appeared linked to parvovirus B19, influenza, CMV and Epstein-Barr virus. A few of the identified cytomegalovirus-associated TCR beta chains were confirmed in vitro to be specific for cytomegalovirus antigens. Compared with the roughly 720-donor mean, donors in an Asian-associated ancestry cluster had fewer N-insertions in productive TCRs, according to a later genetic analysis. A later analysis found that TCR association rates varied across HLA loci, with DRB1 alleles showing the most associated TCRs and HLA-C alleles the fewest. Immune exposure information for the cohort was limited to CMV serostatus. Sequencing depth was assumed to be roughly uniform across donors in the presence/absence analyses, though that assumption may not hold. When HLA alleles, especially DR and DQ, strongly co-occurred, TCR associations were difficult to assign to individual alleles.

The cohort consisted of 666 healthy bone marrow donors. At the time of sampling, every cohort member was nominally healthy, though immune exposures that went unrecorded were likely present. The donor was CMV seropositive and was included in the group of 289 seropositive cohort members. Every donor gave a peripheral blood sample, and the peripheral blood mononuclear cells from that sample were used for TCR beta sequencing. The Qiagen DNeasy Blood Extraction Kit was used to extract genomic DNA from the blood cell samples. The library was made by the immunoSEQ multiplex PCR assay. The multiplex PCR relied on a mix of 60 forward primers for TCR Vbeta segments and 13 reverse primers for TCR Jbeta segments. The CDR3 region of rearranged TCR beta genes was amplified from genomic DNA with a multiplex PCR assay. Amplified TCR beta libraries were sequenced as 87-base-pair reads on the Illumina HiSeq System. Per the source publication's procedure: A later analysis counted about 80 million unique TCR beta chains across the approximately 700 repertoires, and around 9.9 million of these chains were shared by at least two donors. Raw reads were error-corrected and collapsed into unique sequences with a nearest-neighbor algorithm that merged closely related sequences to remove PCR and sequencing errors. V, D and J gene segments were assigned by aligning CDR3 sequences to IMGT reference sequences. For a sequence to be retained, a match of at least six nucleotides was required to both a V gene segment and a J gene segment. A rearrangement was called productive if the CDR3 had no stop codons and remained in frame with V and J, and every other rearrangement was called non-productive. Following IMGT convention, CDR3 was defined as the stretch from the second conserved V-encoded cysteine up to the conserved J-encoded phenylalanine. Sequences without an unambiguous match to a single V gene segment were excluded from the earlier analysis of 450 to 650 of the donors. In an earlier analysis of approximately 500 of the donors, a V segment was called functional when productive rearrangements were above 56.7%, and segregating when the standard deviation between donors exceeded 5%. A statistical classification framework was developed to diagnose cytomegalovirus status using the catalog of TCR beta chain sequences. In a later analysis, TCR nucleotide sequences were compared against IMGT/GENE-DB human TR gene sequences so that V and J genes could be assigned. The TCRdist pipeline was used in a later analysis to assign CDR3 sequences and most-parsimonious VDJ recombination scenarios. In a later analysis, each TCR beta chain was defined by its CDR3 amino acid sequence together with its V-gene family, and reads without a unique V-gene family were excluded. To address suspected cross-contamination and a sequencing artifact, a later analysis removed approximately 600 highly shared, low-generation-probability nucleotide sequences. For each public chain, a later analysis derived a clonal expansion index from normalized ranks of inferred template counts within each repertoire. In a later analysis, generation probabilities were computed using a VDJ recombination model fitted to out-of-frame rearrangements, and the results were checked against IGoR. A later analysis scored TCR-TCR, TCR-HLA and TCR-CMV co-occurrence with hypergeometric tests, applying a repertoire-size bias correction to TCR pairs. In a later analysis, false discovery rates were estimated by permuting HLA or CMV assignments 20 times. In a later analysis, co-occurring TCRs were grouped using DBSCAN, and TCRdist sequence similarity was added for clustering within HLA-allele-positive subsets. Repertoires with fewer than 30,000 or more than 120,000 public chains, plus five repertoires with anomalous nucleotide sharing, were excluded from co-occurrence clustering. TCRdb holds this immuneACCESS table with in-frame rearrangements only. Some clones are missing; in checked studies, unresolved V genes explain under half, and the rest has no known cause. The V and J calls and clone size were taken over from that table, and D and trimming were inferred from the DNA. The sample table records 70,000 to 75,000 clones; around 72% of these occur just once. The top ten clonotypes cover 9% to 14% of the sample.

This chain joins TRBV7-3 to TRBJ2-5, with a weak D call of TRBD2 (6 bases match). Source material: PBMCs. The origin of this receptor is a woman in her thirties or forties in good health and CMV-seropositive. The DNA is as follows: TGTGCCAGCAGCTTTAGCGGTGAAGAGACCCAGTACTTC. This codes for CASSFSGEETQYF.